This entry describes one TCR beta chain. The data are from a study of blood T cells in healthy people across ages. PBMCs numbering at least 7 million were isolated per sample. A second roughly 6 to 12 cycle PCR used barcoded and J-beta primers. TCRdb ran MiXCR on the 5' RACE reads and lists one entry per CDR3 protein. The sample lists approximately 800,000 distinct CDR3 sequences, around 68% occurring once. The CDR3 sequence is 16 residues long. Germline assignment: CDR1 MNHNY and CDR2 SVGAGI (reference sequence). V lost 7 bases, J lost 0 bases, and 18 bases lay in between. The TCR originated in a man aged 25-40 years in good health. The rearrangement links TRBV6-6 to TRBJ1-2, with no clear D. Sequencing input: blood. The CDR3 coding sequence is TGTGCCAGCACCCCCATGGGCACCTCAGCTAACTATGGCTACACCTTC. This sequence encodes CASTPMGTSANYGYTF.